Following are 7 T cell receptor beta chains from one sample sequenced in a study of cytomegalovirus exposure and HLA in healthy donors. PCR primers comprised 60 Vbeta and 13 Jbeta primers. The method was immunoSEQ multiplex PCR; TCRdb's version includes in-frame clones alone and lacks a portion of them. The repertoire consists of about 220,000 clones, with over 80% occurring once and the leading ten covering 0.71%. The specimen sequenced was PBMCs. All receptors derive from a boy aged 2 to 9 in good health and CMV-seronegative.

V gene TRBV19 combines with J gene TRBJ1-2; D call uncertain. V was pared by 5 bases and J by 4 bases, with 11 bases between. Germline V gene data show CDR1 as LNHDA and CDR2 as SQIVND (reference sequence). The CDR3 consists of 13 residues. The CDR3 sequence: CASSHTALYGYTF. As DNA, the CDR3 is TGTGCCAGTAGTCATACAGCCCTCTATGGCTACACCTTC.

Here the CDR3 DNA reads TGTGCCAGCATCCAAAGCGAGGGGGAGAGGCTTAGGTACGAGCAGTACTTC. Amino acid sequence: CASIQSEGERLRYEQYF. The chain recombines TRBV21-1 with TRBJ2-7; no DNA check was done on the table's D call, TRBD1. TRBV21-1 is a known pseudogene. The CDR3 has 17 amino acids.

The chain carries TRBV27 and TRBJ2-1; D unresolved. Trimming removed 4 bases from V and 9 bases from J, with 13 bases in between. The CDR3 length is 13 residues. Germline V CDR1 and CDR2: MNHEY, SMNVEV (reference sequence). CDR3 nucleotides: TGTGCCAGCAGTTCCGGTTGGTGGGCTGAGCAGTTCTTC. It yields the protein CASSSGWWAEQFF.

The J gene is TRBJ2-7, the V gene TRBV4-1, with 8 bases that match TRBD1. This CDR3 contains 14 residues. Germline V gene data show CDR1 as MGHRA and CDR2 as YSYEKL. Germline trimming cut 1 base from V and 7 bases from J; bases unmatched to any gene: 6. The CDR3 loop reads CASSQAGQGTEQYF. CDR3 bases: TGCGCCAGCAGCCAAGCTGGACAGGGCACGGAGCAGTACTTC.

This chain uses TRBV5-4 with TRBJ1-1; the match to TRBD1 covers 8 bases. Per the germline V gene, CDR1 is SGHNT and CDR2 is YYREEE (reference sequence). The ends lost 4 bases at V and 1 base at J; junction bases unmatched: 6. The CDR3 has 15 amino acids. The CDR3 DNA sequence: TGTGCCAGCAGCCTATGGACAGGGACGAACACTGAAGCTTTCTTT. This translates into CASSLWTGTNTEAFF. Variable domain in full (rest from reference TRBV5-4 and TRBJ1-1): ETGVTQSPTHLIKTRGQQVTLRCSSQSGHNTVSWYQQALGQGPQFIFQYYREEENGRGNFPPRFSGLQFPNYSSELNVNALELDDSALYLCASSLWTGTNTEAFFGQGTRLTVV.

This chain links TRBV5-4 with TRBJ2-1, with a weak D call TRBD2 (6 bases). V gave up 0 bases and J gave up 6 bases, with 13 bases separating them. Per germline, CDR1 SGHNT and CDR2 YYREEE (reference sequence). There are 15 residues in the CDR3. CDR3: CASSLGGEAPNEQFF. In nucleotides, the CDR3 is TGTGCCAGCAGCTTGGGGGGGGAGGCCCCCAATGAGCAGTTCTTC. Full variable domain (outside the CDR3, taken from reference TRBV5-4 and TRBJ2-1): ETGVTQSPTHLIKTRGQQVTLRCSSQSGHNTVSWYQQALGQGPQFIFQYYREEENGRGNFPPRFSGLQFPNYSSELNVNALELDDSALYLCASSLGGEAPNEQFFGPGTRLTVL.

A remark on this clone: The sample contains more than one DNA sequence encoding this CDR3. V gene TRBV7-9 combines with J gene TRBJ1-1; TRBD1 aligns across 8 bases. J lost 1 base, V lost 3 bases, and 1 base had no gene match. Germline V gene sequence: CDR1 SEHNR, CDR2 FQNEAQ (reference sequence). This CDR3 has 14 residues. The chain's CDR3 is CASSFGTGNTEAFF. CDR3 nucleotide sequence: TGTGCCAGCAGCTTCGGGACAGGGAACACTGAAGCTTTCTTT.